The T cell receptor beta chain under discussion was sequenced for a study of cytomegalovirus exposure and HLA in healthy donors. Study-level information: Earlier sequencing of approximately 180 million T cells yielded 120 million or so unique TCR beta sequences.

Participants comprised healthy donors of bone marrow. The PCR contained 60 Vbeta and 13 Jbeta primers. TCRdb keeps only in-frame clones here, not all; method: immunoSEQ multiplex PCR. The data show 100,000 to 140,000 clones, around 78% seen once. Study results and limitations: The study flagged around 160 TCR beta chains as cytomegalovirus-associated. Earlier results showed most TCR beta V segments being productive about 90% or about 30% of the time.

For this clone: The antigen remains unidentified.

The receptor was isolated from a man younger than 45 in good health and CMV-seronegative. Sequenced input: PBMCs.

The CDR3 coding sequence is TGTGCCAGTAGTACGGGACAGGGGAACACTGAAGCTTTCTTT. Residues: CASSTGQGNTEAFF. The chain couples TRBV19 to TRBJ1-1; 9 bases agree with TRBD1. The junction had 1 base not matched to a gene; V was cut back by 4 bases and J by 1 base. The CDR3 has 14 amino acids. CDR1 is LNHDA, CDR2 SQIVND, per germline (reference sequence). Looking up the rest from reference TRBV19 and TRBJ1-1 gives the full variable domain: DGGITQSPKYLFRKEGQNVTLSCEQNLNHDAMYWYRQDPGQGLRLIYYSQIVNDFQKGDIAEGYSVSREKKESFPLTVTSAQKNPTAFYLCASSTGQGNTEAFFGQGTRLTVV.